This T cell receptor beta chain was sequenced in a study of OX40 agonist ivuxolimab in advanced cancers. Study-level findings and limits: In the 0.1-3.0 mg/kg groups, partial responders showed among the lowest expansion.

TCRdb keeps only in-frame clones here, not all; method: immunoSEQ multiplex PCR. The sample consists of about 47,000 clones, around 88% of them appearing once. On this clone: Antigen unknown.

The material was CD4+ or CD8+ T cells sorted from blood, obtained in a trial of the OX40 agonist ivuxolimab. The receptor was isolated from an adult with an advanced solid tumor such as melanoma, head and neck, liver or kidney cancer.

CDR3 sequence (DNA): TGTGCCAGCAGTTCTCGGACAGGGTGGACAGATACGCAGTATTTT. Residues: CASSSRTGWTDTQYF. This chain joins TRBV28 and TRBJ2-3; 8 positions agree with TRBD1. Germline CDR1 reads MDHEN; CDR2 reads SYDVKM. V lost 4 bases to trimming and J lost 3 bases; unmatched junction nucleotides: 6. The CDR3 spans 15 residues.